The 17 T cell receptor beta chains below were found in one sample sequenced in a study of blood T cell repertoires in COVID-19 (dated by TCRdb to the early 2020s). The library was generated by the immunoSEQ multiplex PCR assay. TCRdb took over this immuneACCESS table, retaining in-frame rearrangements with V and J assigned. Such tables are incomplete; in checked studies, under half of the missing clones stem from an unresolved V gene, and the remainder is unexplained. Recorded for this sample are about 150,000 clones; about 90% of them occurred a single time. The ten top clones hold 7% to 8% of the sample. Source material: PBMCs or T cells enriched from blood (not recorded which). These receptors were obtained from a woman aged 50 to 65 who had recovered from COVID-19.

The gene calls are TRBV7-6 and TRBJ2-1; 13 bases map to TRBD2. Germline V gene lookup returns CDR1 SGHVS and CDR2 FNYEAQ. There are 17 residues in the CDR3. J gave up 7 bases and V 5 bases, and 11 bases lay outside the gene matches. The CDR3 is CASSHGRLAGGGNEQFF. Here the CDR3 DNA reads TGTGCCAGCAGCCATGGGAGACTAGCGGGAGGAGGGAATGAGCAGTTCTTC.

This clone was detected once. The rearrangement links TRBV24-1 to TRBJ2-2, with D tentatively TRBD1 (6 bases). Per the germline V gene, CDR1 is KGHDR and CDR2 is SFDVKD. The CDR3 consists of 17 residues. Trimming took 4 bases from V and 1 from J, leaving 15 bases between them. The CDR3 protein is CATSEGLTGLNTGELFF. The CDR3 nucleotides read TGTGCCACCAGTGAGGGATTGACAGGATTGAACACCGGGGAGCTGTTTTTT.

J is TRBJ1-2 and V is TRBV7-2, with TRBD1 identical over 9 bases. V trimming: 1 base; J trimming: 0 bases; junction bases outside the gene matches: 12. This CDR3 is built from 19 residues. CDR1 is SGHTA and CDR2 is FQGNSA in the germline V gene. CDR3 nucleotide sequence: TGTGCCAGCAGCTTAGTAGCCGGGGGACAGGGATCCGCTAACTATGGCTACACCTTC. This codes for CASSLVAGGQGSANYGYTF.

The sample holds one count of this clone. J is TRBJ2-5 and V is TRBV5-1, with 12 bases aligning to TRBD1. V lost 4 bases and J lost 5; bases outside the gene matches: 6. The germline CDR1 and CDR2 sequences are SGHRS and YFSETQ. The CDR3 covers 15 residues. The CDR3 DNA sequence: TGCGCCAGCAGCCCCGGGACAGGGGGCGCGGAGACCCAGTACTTC. Translated, it gives CASSPGTGGAETQYF.

The chain is built from TRBV9 and TRBJ2-5; D not certain. CDR1 and CDR2 (germline): SGDLS, YYNGEE. Trimming took 0 bases from V and 2 from J, leaving 8 bases between them. CDR3 length equals 14 residues. CDR3 DNA sequence: TGTGCCAGCAGCGTAGGTAATGTGCAAGAGACCCAGTACTTC. Encoded protein: CASSVGNVQETQYF.

This chain uses TRBV9 with TRBJ2-3, with D perhaps TRBD2 (6 bases). This CDR3 is 16 amino acids long. V lost 4 bases to trimming and J lost 0 bases, with 15 bases between them. Germline CDR1 and CDR2: SGDLS and YYNGEE. The CDR3 DNA follows: TGTGCCAGCAGCAACACCGGGACTCTCAGCACAGATACGCAGTATTTT. Translating it yields CASSNTGTLSTDTQYF.

The rearrangement links TRBV28 to TRBJ1-2; D gene uncertain. V lost 2 bases to trimming and J lost 8 bases, with 12 bases between them. Germline assignment: CDR1 MDHEN and CDR2 SYDVKM. The CDR3 has 13 residues. The CDR3 loop is CASSLGGPWGYTF. The CDR3 DNA follows: TGTGCCAGCAGTTTAGGCGGCCCTTGGGGCTACACCTTC.

The chain couples TRBV6-5 to TRBJ2-7; 13 bases agree with TRBD2. V shed 10 bases, J shed 2 bases, and the junction held 2 bases outside the gene matches. CDR1 is MNHEY, CDR2 SVGAGI, per germline. The CDR3 contains 13 residues. CDR3 in amino acids: CATGLAGAYEQYF. The CDR3 region has the DNA TGTGCCACCGGACTAGCGGGAGCCTACGAGCAGTACTTC.

This CDR3 is CASSERGDRWSSGNTIYF. The CDR3 DNA reads TGTGCCAGCAGTGAACGCGGGGACAGGTGGAGCTCTGGAAACACCATATATTTT. The rearrangement joins TRBV6-1 to TRBJ1-3, with 8 bases fitting TRBD1. The CDR3 is made up of 18 amino acids. Trimming cost V 2 bases and J 0 bases; bases outside gene matches: 9. Germline V CDR1 and CDR2: MNHNS, SASEGT.

The chain has TRBV19 and TRBJ2-7; the match to TRBD2 covers 10 bases. There are 15 residues in the CDR3. V was pared by 3 bases and J by 7 bases, with 9 bases of the junction left unmatched. The V gene's germline CDR1 is LNHDA and CDR2 SQIVND (reference sequence). CDR3 residues: CASSIASSGSGEQYF. DNA for the CDR3: TGTGCCAGTAGTATCGCGTCTAGCGGGAGTGGTGAGCAGTACTTC.

This sequence joins TRBV5-4 and TRBJ1-3, with D unclear. The V gene's germline CDR1 is SGHNT and CDR2 YYREEE (reference sequence). This CDR3 region has 13 residues. Trimming took 0 bases from V and 4 from J, leaving 5 bases between them. Here the CDR3 DNA reads TGTGCCAGCAGCTTGGCCGGGGGAAACACCATATATTTT. This sequence encodes CASSLAGGNTIYF. The variable domain in full, with the rest retrieved from reference TRBV5-4 and TRBJ1-3, is ETGVTQSPTHLIKTRGQQVTLRCSSQSGHNTVSWYQQALGQGPQFIFQYYREEENGRGNFPPRFSGLQFPNYSSELNVNALELDDSALYLCASSLAGGNTIYFGEGSWLTVV.

The chain links TRBV27 to TRBJ2-1; tentative D call: TRBD1 (6 bases). The germline CDR1 and CDR2 sequences are MNHEY and SMNVEV (reference sequence). Deletions cut 3 bases from V and 1 base from J, with 16 bases between. The CDR3 is 17 amino acids. The DNA for the CDR3 is TGTGCCAGCAGTTTCCGCAGGGGCAGGGGATCCTACAATGAGCAGTTCTTC. The encoded protein is CASSFRRGRGSYNEQFF.

This chain links TRBV2 with TRBJ1-1; possibly TRBD1 for D (5 bases). The CDR3 loop spans 11 amino acids. Germline V gene sequence: CDR1 SNHLY, CDR2 FYNNEI. V dropped 5 bases and J dropped 14 bases, with 15 bases sitting between them. CDR3 loop: CASSKETEPFF. The CDR3 region has the DNA TGTGCCAGCAGTAAAGAGACAGAACCGTTCTTT.

The genes are TRBV7-9 and TRBJ1-3, with 8 nucleotides matching TRBD1. Germline V CDR1 and CDR2: SEHNR, FQNEAQ (reference sequence). CDR3 length: 15 amino acids. The J segment lost 4 bases and the V segment lost 4 bases, leaving 6 bases of the junction unmatched. The CDR3 bases are TGTGCCAGCAGCTATTCCGGGACAGGCGGAAACACCATATATTTT. Its protein is CASSYSGTGGNTIYF.

This rearrangement joins TRBV2 to TRBJ1-5, with TRBD1 matching 7 bases. Germline V lookup: CDR1 SNHLY, CDR2 FYNNEI. The CDR3 has 15 residues. With 2 bases clipped from V and 3 bases from J, the junction kept 4 bases outside the gene matches. In nucleotides, the CDR3 is TGTGCCAGCAGTGAATTGACAGGGCCCAATCAGCCCCAGCATTTT. Residues: CASSELTGPNQPQHF.

The chain couples TRBV10-3 to TRBJ2-1; 11 positions agree with TRBD2. The CDR3 sequence is 16 residues long. V dropped 6 bases and J dropped 3; count of bases not matched to a gene: 7. Germline loops: CDR1 ENHRY, CDR2 SYGVKD. The CDR3: CAIRPGTSGFYNEQFF. In DNA form, the CDR3 reads TGTGCCATCAGACCCGGGACTAGCGGTTTCTACAATGAGCAGTTCTTC.

The chain joins TRBV2 to TRBJ2-1; TRBD2 is a possible D gene (5 bases). This CDR3 contains 13 residues. Trimming took 5 bases from V and 3 from J, leaving 8 bases between them. Germline V CDR1 and CDR2: SNHLY, FYNNEI. The chain's CDR3 is CASSPTIYNEQFF. The CDR3 DNA reads as TGTGCCAGCAGTCCGACTATCTACAATGAGCAGTTCTTC.